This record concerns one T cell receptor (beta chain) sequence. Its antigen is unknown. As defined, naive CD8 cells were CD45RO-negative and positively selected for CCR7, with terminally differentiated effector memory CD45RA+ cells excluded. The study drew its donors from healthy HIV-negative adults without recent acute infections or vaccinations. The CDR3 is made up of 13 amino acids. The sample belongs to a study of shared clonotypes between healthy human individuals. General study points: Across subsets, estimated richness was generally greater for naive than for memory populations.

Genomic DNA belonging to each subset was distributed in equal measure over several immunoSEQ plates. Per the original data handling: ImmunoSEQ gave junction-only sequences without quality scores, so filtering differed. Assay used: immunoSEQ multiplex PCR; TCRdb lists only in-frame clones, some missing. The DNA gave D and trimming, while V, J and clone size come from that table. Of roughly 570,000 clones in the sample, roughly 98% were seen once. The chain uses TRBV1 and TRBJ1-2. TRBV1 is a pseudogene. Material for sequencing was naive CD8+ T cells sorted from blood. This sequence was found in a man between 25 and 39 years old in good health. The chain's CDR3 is CTSISGINYGYTF. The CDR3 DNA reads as TGCACCAGCATCTCCGGGATTAACTATGGCTACACCTTC.